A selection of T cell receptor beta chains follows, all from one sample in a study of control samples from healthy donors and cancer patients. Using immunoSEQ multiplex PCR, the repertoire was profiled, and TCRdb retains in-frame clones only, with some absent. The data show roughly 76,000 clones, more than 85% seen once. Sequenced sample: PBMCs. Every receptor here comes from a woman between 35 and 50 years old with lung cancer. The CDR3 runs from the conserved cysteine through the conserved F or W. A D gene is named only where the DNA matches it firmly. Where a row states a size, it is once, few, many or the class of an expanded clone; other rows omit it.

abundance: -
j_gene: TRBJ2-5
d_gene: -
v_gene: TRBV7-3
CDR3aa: CASTLSPGETQYF
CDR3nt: TGTGCCAGCACCTTAAGCCCTGGAGAGACCCAGTACTTC

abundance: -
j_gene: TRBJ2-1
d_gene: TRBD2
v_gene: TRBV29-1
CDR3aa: CSVVPSGGRSYNEQFF
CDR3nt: TGCAGCGTTGTCCCTAGCGGAGGTCGCTCCTACAATGAGCAGTTCTTC

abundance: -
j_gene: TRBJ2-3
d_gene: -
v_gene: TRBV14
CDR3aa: CASTQQTGRDTQYF
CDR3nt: TGTGCCAGCACCCAGCAGACAGGGAGGGATACGCAGTATTTT

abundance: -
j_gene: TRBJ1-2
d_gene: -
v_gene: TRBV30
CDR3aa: CAWSRIDGTF
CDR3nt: TGTGCCTGGAGTAGGATCGACGGCACCTTC

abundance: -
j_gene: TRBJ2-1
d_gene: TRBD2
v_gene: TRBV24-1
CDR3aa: CATSDAPGTTYNEQFF
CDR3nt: TGTGCCACCAGTGATGCCCCCGGGACTACCTACAATGAGCAGTTCTTC

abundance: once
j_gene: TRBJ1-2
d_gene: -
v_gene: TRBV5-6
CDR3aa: CASSFLRDGGYTF
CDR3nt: TGTGCCAGCAGCTTCCTCCGGGACGGAGGCTACACCTTC

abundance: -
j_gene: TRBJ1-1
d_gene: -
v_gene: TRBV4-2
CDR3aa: CASSQVLPRTLGTEAFF
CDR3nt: TGTGCCAGCAGCCAAGTTCTCCCGCGGACCCTGGGGACTGAAGCTTTCTTT

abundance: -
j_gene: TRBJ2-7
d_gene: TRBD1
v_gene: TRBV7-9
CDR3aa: CASSLEAGGFYEQYF
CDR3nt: TGTGCCAGCAGCTTAGAGGCAGGGGGCTTCTACGAGCAGTACTTC

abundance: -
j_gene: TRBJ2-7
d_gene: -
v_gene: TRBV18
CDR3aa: CASSPATGPYEQYF
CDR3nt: TGTGCCAGCTCACCAGCCACAGGGCCCTACGAGCAGTACTTC

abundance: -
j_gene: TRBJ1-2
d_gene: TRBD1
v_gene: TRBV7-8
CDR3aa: CASSFQTGNYRNYGYTF
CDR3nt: TGTGCCAGCAGCTTCCAGACAGGGAATTATAGGAACTATGGCTACACCTTC

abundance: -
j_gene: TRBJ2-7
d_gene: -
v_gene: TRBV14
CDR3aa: CASSQDRIQVVGYEQYF
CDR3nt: TGTGCCAGCAGCCAAGATAGGATACAGGTTGTAGGCTACGAGCAGTACTTC

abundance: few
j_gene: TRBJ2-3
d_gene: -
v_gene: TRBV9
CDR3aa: CASSGTSLSTDTQYF
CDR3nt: TGTGCCAGCAGCGGAACTAGCCTGAGCACAGATACGCAGTATTTT

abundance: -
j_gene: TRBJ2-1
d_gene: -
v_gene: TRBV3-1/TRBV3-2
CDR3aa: CASSQERRGYNEQFF
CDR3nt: TGTGCCAGCAGCCAAGAGCGTCGGGGATACAATGAGCAGTTCTTC

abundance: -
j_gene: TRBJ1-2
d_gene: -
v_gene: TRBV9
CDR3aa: CASSPTPGTNYGYTF
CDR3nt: TGTGCCAGCAGCCCTACTCCGGGGACTAACTATGGCTACACCTTC

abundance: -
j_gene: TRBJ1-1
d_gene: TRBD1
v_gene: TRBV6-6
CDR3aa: CASSYSRQGSDTEAFF
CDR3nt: TGTGCCAGCAGTTACTCAAGACAGGGTAGTGACACTGAAGCTTTCTTT

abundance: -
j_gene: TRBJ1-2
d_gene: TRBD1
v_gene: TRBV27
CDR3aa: CASSSTGAYGYTF
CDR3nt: TGTGCCAGCAGTTCCACAGGGGCCTATGGCTACACCTTC

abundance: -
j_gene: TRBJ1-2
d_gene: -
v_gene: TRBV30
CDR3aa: CAWSVEANYGYTF
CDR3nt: TGTGCCTGGAGTGTAGAGGCAAACTATGGCTACACCTTC

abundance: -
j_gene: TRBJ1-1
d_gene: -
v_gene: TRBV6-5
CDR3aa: CASILGGEAFF
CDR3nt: TGTGCCAGCATCCTCGGTGGAGAAGCTTTCTTT

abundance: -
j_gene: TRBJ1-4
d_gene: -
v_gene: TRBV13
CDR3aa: CASSLGQGRGKLFF
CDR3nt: TGTGCCAGCAGCTTAGGCCAGGGTCGCGGAAAACTGTTTTTT

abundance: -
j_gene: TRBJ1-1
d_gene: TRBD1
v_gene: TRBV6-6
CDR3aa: CASSLGQGWTEAFF
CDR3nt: TGTGCCAGCAGTCTGGGACAGGGGTGGACTGAAGCTTTCTTT

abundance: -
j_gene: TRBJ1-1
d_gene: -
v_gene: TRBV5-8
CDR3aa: CASSLAAGEAFF
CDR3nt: TGTGCCAGCAGCTTGGCAGCGGGTGAAGCTTTCTTT

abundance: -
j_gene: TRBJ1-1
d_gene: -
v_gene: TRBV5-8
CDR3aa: CASMMWQGGGNTEAFF
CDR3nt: TGTGCCAGCATGATGTGGCAGGGCGGTGGGAACACTGAAGCTTTCTTT

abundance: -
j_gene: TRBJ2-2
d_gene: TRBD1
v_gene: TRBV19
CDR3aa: CASSINRGDTGELFF
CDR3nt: TGTGCCAGTAGTATCAACAGGGGGGACACCGGGGAGCTGTTTTTT

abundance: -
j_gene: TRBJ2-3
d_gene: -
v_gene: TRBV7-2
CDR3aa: CASSFGVSTDTQYF
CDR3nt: TGTGCCAGCAGCTTTGGGGTCAGCACAGATACGCAGTATTTT

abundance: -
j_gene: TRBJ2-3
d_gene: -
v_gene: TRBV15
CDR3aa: CATSRDVADTQYF
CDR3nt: TGTGCCACCAGCAGAGATGTGGCAGATACGCAGTATTTT

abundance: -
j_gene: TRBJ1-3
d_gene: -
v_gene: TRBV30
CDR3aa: CAWSVWGAGNTIYF
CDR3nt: TGTGCCTGGAGTGTATGGGGAGCGGGAAACACCATATATTTT

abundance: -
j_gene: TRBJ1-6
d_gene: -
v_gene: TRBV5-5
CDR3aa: CASSMQGLYNSPLHF
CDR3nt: TGTGCCAGCAGTATGCAGGGGTTGTATAATTCACCCCTCCACTTT

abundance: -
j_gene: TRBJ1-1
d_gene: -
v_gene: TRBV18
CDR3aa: CASSPEGRLNTEAFF
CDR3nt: TGTGCCAGCTCACCTGAGGGCAGACTGAACACTGAAGCTTTCTTT

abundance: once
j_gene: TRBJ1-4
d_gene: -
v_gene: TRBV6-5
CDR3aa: CASSTPRAGVEKLFF
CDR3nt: TGTGCCAGCAGTACTCCCAGGGCAGGGGTAGAAAAACTGTTTTTT